This is a list of T cell receptor beta chains from one sample in a study of cytomegalovirus exposure and HLA in healthy donors. Clones were sequenced by immunoSEQ multiplex PCR, and TCRdb holds only the in-frame ones, with some missing. The sample records approximately 140,000 clones, 84% being singletons. Sequenced input: PBMCs. The receptors come from a woman in her twenties or thirties in good health and CMV-seronegative. CDR3s include the opening cysteine and the closing phenylalanine or tryptophan. D genes are given only for firm matches. Some rows have no size entry. The others give once, few or many, or a class for an expanded clone.

j_call | v_call | clone_size | d_call | cdr3_nt | cdr3_aa
TRBJ2-1 | TRBV9 | NA | NA | TGTGCCAGCAGCCCCACCGAGGGCCTAAACAATGAGCAGTTCTTC | CASSPTEGLNNEQFF
TRBJ1-1 | TRBV6-5 | NA | NA | TGTGCCAGCAGTTCTCGGACGGGAGGCCGGTGGACTGAAGCTTTCTTT | CASSSRTGGRWTEAFF
TRBJ2-2 | TRBV11-3 | once | TRBD2 | TGTGCCAGCAGCCCTAGCGGAAACACCGGGGAGCTGTTTTTT | CASSPSGNTGELFF
TRBJ2-7 | TRBV7-9 | NA | NA | TGTGCCAGCAGCTTAGCCACAGGCCTTAGCTACGAGCAGTACTTC | CASSLATGLSYEQYF
TRBJ1-2 | TRBV13 | NA | TRBD1 | TGTGCCAGCAGCACGGGAACAGGGGCTTTTAACTATGGCTACACCTTC | CASSTGTGAFNYGYTF
TRBJ1-2 | TRBV5-1 | NA | NA | TGCGCCAGCAGCTTGGCGACAGACACTAACTATGGCTACACCTTC | CASSLATDTNYGYTF
TRBJ2-7 | TRBV30 | NA | TRBD1 | TGTGCCTGGACCGACTTTGGGACAGGGGGCCACGAGCAGTACTTC | CAWTDFGTGGHEQYF
TRBJ2-5 | TRBV2 | NA | NA | TGTGCCAGCAGGGATTTACAGGGTTCGGCAGAGACCCAGTACTTC | CASRDLQGSAETQYF
TRBJ1-1 | TRBV5-6 | NA | TRBD1 | TGTGCCAGCAGCACACTGGGACAGTACTCTGAAGCTTTCTTT | CASSTLGQYSEAFF
TRBJ2-1 | TRBV14 | NA | NA | TGTGCCAGCAGCCAAGCACAGGGTTACAATGAGCAGTTCTTC | CASSQAQGYNEQFF
TRBJ1-6 | TRBV9 | NA | NA | TGTGCCAGCAGCGTAGGCGGGACGGCCTATTCACCCCTCCACTTT | CASSVGGTAYSPLHF
TRBJ1-2 | TRBV29-1 | NA | NA | TGCAGCGTTGACGTGGGGGGTATAGGGGGCTACACCTTC | CSVDVGGIGGYTF